Listed here is a single T cell receptor beta chain. Data came from immunoSEQ multiplex PCR; TCRdb stores just in-frame clones and leaves some out. This sample yields 200,000 or so clones, of which approximately 94% are seen a single time; around 1% belongs to the top ten. The sample comes from a study of T cell responses to AZD1222 COVID-19 vaccine. The V segment lost 3 bases and the J segment 3 bases; nucleotides outside the gene matches: 11. CDR1 and CDR2 (germline): SGHNT, YYREEE (reference sequence). There are 16 residues in the CDR3. Sequences were derived from peripheral blood, sampled on day 0 of MenACWY control vaccination. The chain couples TRBV5-4 to TRBJ2-7; 8 bases align to TRBD1. This receptor was identified in an adult in good health. CDR3 sequence (DNA): TGTGCCAGCAGCTCTTCCGGGACAGGAGTCCTCTACGAGCAGTACTTC. Translated, it gives CASSSSGTGVLYEQYF.